Below are 2 T cell receptor beta chains sequenced from a single sample in a study of T cell clonotyping in hematopoietic cell transplantation. Assay: immunoSEQ multiplex PCR; the TCRdb copy retains only in-frame clones and omits some. The sample shows approximately 14,000 clones, 85% to 90% of them seen only once. This sample comprised PBMCs, obtained 100 days after allogeneic stem cell transplant. These TCRs come from a male patient in his fifties or sixties who had an allogeneic stem cell transplant from an unrelated donor, so T cells may come from the graft donor. Some clones in this sample may be carry-over from other donors' samples.

This clone was recorded a few times. The chain links TRBV5-4 to TRBJ1-4, with D unclear. V lost 5 bases and J 8 bases, leaving 19 bases between the germline ends. The CDR3 has 15 amino acids. Per the germline V gene, CDR1 is SGHNT and CDR2 is YYREEE (reference sequence). The CDR3 reads CASSLIVTIQEKLFF. The DNA of the CDR3 is TGTGCCAGCAGTCTGATCGTGACAATCCAAGAAAAACTGTTTTTT. Supplemented by reference TRBV5-4 and TRBJ1-4, the full variable domain reads ETGVTQSPTHLIKTRGQQVTLRCSSQSGHNTVSWYQQALGQGPQFIFQYYREEENGRGNFPPRFSGLQFPNYSSELNVNALELDDSALYLCASSLIVTIQEKLFFGSGTQLSVL.

The CDR3 nucleotides are TGTGCCAGTAGTATTCGGCAGCCGAATCAGCCCCAGCATTTT. Translated, it gives CASSIRQPNQPQHF. The J gene is TRBJ1-5, the V gene TRBV19; the D is unclear. V was pared by 3 bases and J by 4 bases, with 10 bases between. The CDR3 runs 14 residues. Germline V gene lookup returns CDR1 LNHDA and CDR2 SQIVND (reference sequence).